This T cell receptor (beta chain) was found in a study of shared clonotypes between healthy human individuals. Looking at the study overall: Each donor's CD8 memory used one plate, CD8 naive two, each CD4 subset three.

The data were produced by immunoSEQ multiplex PCR, yet TCRdb's version contains in-frame clones alone and is incomplete. The sample has roughly 1,800,000 clones, roughly 95% seen once. General study results and limits: Memory subsets had estimated richness that was generally smaller than that of naive subsets. A handful of donors shared approximately 5% of their naive CD4 clonotypes.

The germline CDR1 and CDR2 sequences are MNHNS and SASEGT. This CDR3 has 15 residues. With 0 bases removed from V and 2 bases from J, the gap between germline ends came to 8 bases. For this clone: Its antigen is unidentified.

Terminally differentiated effector memory CD45RA+ cells were excluded by CCR7 positive selection of CD45RO-negative cells. The receptor was isolated from a man aged 18 to 30 in good health. Sequencing was carried out using naive CD8+ T cells sorted from blood. The chain couples TRBV6-1 to TRBJ1-3; no clear D. This CDR3 is CASSEAPGPGNTIYF. The DNA for the CDR3 is TGTGCCAGCAGTGAAGCGCCCGGTCCTGGAAACACCATATATTTT.